Listed below are T cell receptor beta chains from one sample, sequenced in a study of T cell responses to AZD1222 COVID-19 vaccine. Sequencing was performed with immunoSEQ multiplex PCR; in TCRdb, only in-frame clones are kept and a portion is missing. Of around 99,000 clones in the sample, around nine tenths are singletons; the top ten hold roughly 15%. The sequences come from peripheral blood, collected on day 0 of AZD1222 vaccination. All receptors come from an adult in good health. Each CDR3 is given without its conserved first and last residue. The order of the fields is CDR3 protein, V gene, CDR3 length, J gene, clone size. The size entry is marked missing in some rows and otherwise reads once, few, many or a size class.

CDR3 protein: ASRRTGNSNQPQH
V gene: TRBV5-8
CDR3 length: 13
J gene: TRBJ1-5
clone size: -

CDR3 protein: ASSASGTGDQYGYT
V gene: TRBV19
CDR3 length: 14
J gene: TRBJ1-2
clone size: -

CDR3 protein: ASSTYRGTEAF
V gene: TRBV2
CDR3 length: 11
J gene: TRBJ1-1
clone size: -

CDR3 protein: ASSLGTGRSYEQY
V gene: TRBV5-5
CDR3 length: 13
J gene: TRBJ2-7
clone size: once

CDR3 protein: ASSEQGAEAF
V gene: TRBV2
CDR3 length: 10
J gene: TRBJ1-1
clone size: -

CDR3 protein: ASSSSSYNSPLH
V gene: TRBV9
CDR3 length: 12
J gene: TRBJ1-6
clone size: -

CDR3 protein: ASSRGHPPSGNTIY
V gene: TRBV18
CDR3 length: 14
J gene: TRBJ1-3
clone size: -

CDR3 protein: ASSQDRRQETQY
V gene: TRBV4-3
CDR3 length: 12
J gene: TRBJ2-5
clone size: few

CDR3 protein: ASSSPLREQY
V gene: TRBV28
CDR3 length: 10
J gene: TRBJ2-7
clone size: -

CDR3 protein: ASSQGITGNYGYT
V gene: TRBV4-3
CDR3 length: 13
J gene: TRBJ1-2
clone size: -

CDR3 protein: ASSLGLAGGETQY
V gene: TRBV5-1
CDR3 length: 13
J gene: TRBJ2-5
clone size: -

CDR3 protein: ASGSGPGLQPQH
V gene: TRBV19
CDR3 length: 12
J gene: TRBJ1-5
clone size: -

CDR3 protein: AWSRDGYPNGYT
V gene: TRBV30
CDR3 length: 12
J gene: TRBJ1-2
clone size: once

CDR3 protein: ASSRVTGELF
V gene: TRBV11-1
CDR3 length: 10
J gene: TRBJ2-2
clone size: -

CDR3 protein: ASSQGMVYEQY
V gene: TRBV4-3
CDR3 length: 11
J gene: TRBJ2-7
clone size: -

CDR3 protein: ATSEGRSYNEQF
V gene: TRBV24-1
CDR3 length: 12
J gene: TRBJ2-1
clone size: -

CDR3 protein: ASTPGQNYGYT
V gene: TRBV2
CDR3 length: 11
J gene: TRBJ1-2
clone size: -

CDR3 protein: AWRVPRTNNSPLH
V gene: TRBV30
CDR3 length: 13
J gene: TRBJ1-6
clone size: -

CDR3 protein: ASSDRGGPGGYT
V gene: TRBV6-1
CDR3 length: 12
J gene: TRBJ1-2
clone size: -

CDR3 protein: ARRLAGGTGANVLT
V gene: TRBV2
CDR3 length: 14
J gene: TRBJ2-6
clone size: -

CDR3 protein: ASSLTGGKDETQY
V gene: TRBV7-3
CDR3 length: 13
J gene: TRBJ2-5
clone size: -

CDR3 protein: ASSAIFPGGRDEQF
V gene: TRBV6-4
CDR3 length: 14
J gene: TRBJ2-1
clone size: -

CDR3 protein: ASSLRQGAKNIQY
V gene: TRBV27
CDR3 length: 13
J gene: TRBJ2-4
clone size: -

CDR3 protein: AIRQPSGNTIY
V gene: TRBV10-3
CDR3 length: 11
J gene: TRBJ1-3
clone size: few

CDR3 protein: SASNTEAF
V gene: TRBV29-1
CDR3 length: 8
J gene: TRBJ1-1
clone size: -

CDR3 protein: ASNDSPTYGYT
V gene: TRBV5-1
CDR3 length: 11
J gene: TRBJ1-2
clone size: -

CDR3 protein: ASSPVGGTANYGYT
V gene: TRBV18
CDR3 length: 14
J gene: TRBJ1-2
clone size: once

CDR3 protein: ASRLDKNTEAF
V gene: TRBV5-6
CDR3 length: 11
J gene: TRBJ1-1
clone size: -

CDR3 protein: ASGLVGRGSQPQH
V gene: TRBV12-5
CDR3 length: 13
J gene: TRBJ1-5
clone size: -

CDR3 protein: ASSLNTGELF
V gene: TRBV12-3/TRBV12-4
CDR3 length: 10
J gene: TRBJ2-2
clone size: -

CDR3 protein: ASSGGLAGSDPADTQY
V gene: TRBV9
CDR3 length: 16
J gene: TRBJ2-3
clone size: -

CDR3 protein: ASSLGGWNEQF
V gene: TRBV5-6
CDR3 length: 11
J gene: TRBJ2-1
clone size: -

CDR3 protein: ASSLGGTANTGELF
V gene: TRBV5-1
CDR3 length: 14
J gene: TRBJ2-2
clone size: few

CDR3 protein: ASSLVSGVETQY
V gene: TRBV7-2
CDR3 length: 12
J gene: TRBJ2-5
clone size: -

CDR3 protein: ATLPTGLAGEQY
V gene: TRBV6-5
CDR3 length: 12
J gene: TRBJ2-7
clone size: -

CDR3 protein: ASSPTGVATGELF
V gene: TRBV6-5
CDR3 length: 13
J gene: TRBJ2-2
clone size: -

CDR3 protein: AISDGYGDTQY
V gene: TRBV10-3
CDR3 length: 11
J gene: TRBJ2-3
clone size: -

CDR3 protein: ASSVAGNGYT
V gene: TRBV9
CDR3 length: 10
J gene: TRBJ1-2
clone size: -

CDR3 protein: ASSPRGGETQY
V gene: TRBV18
CDR3 length: 11
J gene: TRBJ2-5
clone size: once

CDR3 protein: ASSVLTGGDEQF
V gene: TRBV9
CDR3 length: 12
J gene: TRBJ2-1
clone size: once

CDR3 protein: ASSRGGAPTGELF
V gene: TRBV2
CDR3 length: 13
J gene: TRBJ2-2
clone size: -

CDR3 protein: ASSPTGPPYEQY
V gene: TRBV7-9
CDR3 length: 12
J gene: TRBJ2-7
clone size: -

CDR3 protein: AISEWGGDTSLRVEQF
V gene: TRBV10-3
CDR3 length: 16
J gene: TRBJ2-1
clone size: -

CDR3 protein: ASSTGTEAF
V gene: TRBV18
CDR3 length: 9
J gene: TRBJ1-1
clone size: few